The text below deals with one T cell receptor (beta chain). This CDR3 spans 17 amino acids. Deletions cut 5 bases from V and 7 bases from J, with 24 bases between. Germline lookup yields CDR1 SGHVS and CDR2 FQNEAQ. These data originate in a study of blood T cell repertoires in COVID-19. Study information: Collection of acute and convalescent COVID-19 samples took place in the United States, Italy and Spain. PBMCs, B-cell-depleted T cells, or T cells provided the cDNA or gDNA that made up the material.

The authors' processing: Reference gene primer amplification gave estimated nucleated cell counts. Assay: immunoSEQ multiplex PCR; the TCRdb copy retains only in-frame clones and omits some. That table is the source of V, J and clone size, and D and trimming were worked out from the DNA. This sample has 120,000 or so clones, with 83% found just once. The chain uses TRBV7-8 and TRBJ2-1; possible D gene TRBD1, 5 bases. The source of this sequence is a man older than 75 with active or convalescent COVID-19. Sequencing was carried out using peripheral blood. The CDR3 spells CASSDKLLGQDLNEQFF. Here the CDR3 DNA reads TGTGCCAGCAGCGACAAACTCCTGGGGCAGGACCTTAATGAGCAGTTCTTC.